These T cell receptor beta chains were read from a single sample in a study of neurological immune-mediated disorders. TCRdb reprocessed the 5' RACE reads via MiXCR and lists one record per CDR3 protein. Among roughly 100,000 distinct CDR3 sequences, 11% were seen once, and the ten largest hold about 3%. The sequencing input was PBMCs. Source of these receptors: a female donor with HTLV-1-associated myelopathy (HAM/TSP). Each CDR3 is given with its conserved first and last residue. D genes are given only for firm matches.

D gene	V gene	CDR3 protein
.	TRBV3-1	CASSQDSSTAGELFF
.	TRBV7-9	CASSFTQDTQYF
.	TRBV27	CASSLSQGSSYNEQFF
.	TRBV28	CASSPSTGGTSYEQYF
.	TRBV12-3/TRBV12-4	CAGGGSNTGELFF
.	TRBV5-1	CASSLDGRVNGYTF
.	TRBV20-1	CSARRHLNTEAFF
.	TRBV20-1	CSAPVGETQYF
.	TRBV2	CASSEAGGPGDTQYF
.	TRBV5-1	CASSPFGENNEQFF
.	TRBV27	CASSAPTAAKLYF
TRBD1	TRBV5-1	CASSGRDRYSYEQYF
TRBD2	TRBV5-1	CASSPGLAGARGTDTQYF
TRBD2	TRBV10-1	CASSGTRVKEQFF
.	TRBV24-1	CATSGPGLGQPQHF
.	TRBV28	CASITQTGDAEQYF